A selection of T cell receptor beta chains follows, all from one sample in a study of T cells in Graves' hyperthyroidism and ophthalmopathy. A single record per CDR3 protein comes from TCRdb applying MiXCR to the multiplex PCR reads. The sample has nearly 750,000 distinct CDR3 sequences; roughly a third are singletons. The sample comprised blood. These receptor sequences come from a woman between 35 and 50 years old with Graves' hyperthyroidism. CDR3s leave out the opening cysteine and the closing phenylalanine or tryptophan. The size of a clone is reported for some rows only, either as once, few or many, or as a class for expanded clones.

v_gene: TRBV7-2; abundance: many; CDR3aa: ASSYRFSGANVLT
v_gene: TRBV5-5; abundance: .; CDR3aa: ASSLDRDNSPLH
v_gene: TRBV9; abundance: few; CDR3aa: ASSEPGAGGTEAF
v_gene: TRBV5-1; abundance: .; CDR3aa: ASSLDGGNFAEAF
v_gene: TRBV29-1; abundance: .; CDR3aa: SVTEGSNYGYT
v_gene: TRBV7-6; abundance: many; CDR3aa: ASSPREGTYEQY
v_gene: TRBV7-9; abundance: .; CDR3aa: ASSLVFGSHYNQPQH
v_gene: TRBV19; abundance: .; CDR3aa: ASSIRRGSGANVLT
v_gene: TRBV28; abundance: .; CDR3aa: ASTPGWTHYGYT
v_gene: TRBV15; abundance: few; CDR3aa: ATSRDRTVSQETQY
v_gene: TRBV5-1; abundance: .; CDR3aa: ASSLTLAGAVISEQY
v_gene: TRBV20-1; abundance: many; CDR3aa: SAPLAGGPGETQY
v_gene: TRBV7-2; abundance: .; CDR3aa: VSSFVGSGNTIY
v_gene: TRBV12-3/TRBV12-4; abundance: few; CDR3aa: ASSSTSEKLF
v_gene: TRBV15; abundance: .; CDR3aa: ATRQGEGYTEAF
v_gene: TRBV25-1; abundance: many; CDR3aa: ASSPSDTEAF
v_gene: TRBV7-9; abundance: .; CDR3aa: ASSLPAGGPGTGELF
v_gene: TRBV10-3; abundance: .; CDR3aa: AILGDPSGANVLT
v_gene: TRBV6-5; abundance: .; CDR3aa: ASSYRHGAVPEAF
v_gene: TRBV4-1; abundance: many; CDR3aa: ASSAAGTGYEQY
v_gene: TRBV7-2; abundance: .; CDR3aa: ASSLSRIQPYNEQF
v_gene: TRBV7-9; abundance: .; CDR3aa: ASSHIGTGLNYGYT
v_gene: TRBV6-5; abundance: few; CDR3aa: ASSEMDNGEDLNTEAF
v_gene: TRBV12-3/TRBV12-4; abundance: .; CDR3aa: ASSLFYRGDEQY
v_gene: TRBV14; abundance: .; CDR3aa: ASRPGTSGGVYNEQF
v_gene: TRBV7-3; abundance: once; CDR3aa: ASSVDSNEQF
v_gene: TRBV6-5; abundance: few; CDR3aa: ASSYTGGFNQPQH
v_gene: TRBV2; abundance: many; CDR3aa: ASSLVAVPNTEAF
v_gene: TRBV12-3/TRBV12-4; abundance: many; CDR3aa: ASSLMGVYEQY
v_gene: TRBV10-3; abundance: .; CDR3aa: AMAAGDSPLH
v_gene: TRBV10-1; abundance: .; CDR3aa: ASSRARPMNTEAF
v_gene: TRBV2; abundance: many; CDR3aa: ASSTPSGASYEQY
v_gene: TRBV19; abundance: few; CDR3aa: ASSTQGWPSGYGYT
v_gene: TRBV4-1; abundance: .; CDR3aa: ASSQVSADEAF
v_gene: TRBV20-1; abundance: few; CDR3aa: SARGLAGSKETQY
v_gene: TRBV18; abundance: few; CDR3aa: ASSPRRQDLSPLH
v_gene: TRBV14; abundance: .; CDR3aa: ASSQVSGWGYT
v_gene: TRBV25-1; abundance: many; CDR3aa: ASSESPGRNEKLF
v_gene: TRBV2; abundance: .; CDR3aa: ASSVSNEQF
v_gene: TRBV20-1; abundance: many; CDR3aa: SARDAGSRWGNQPQH
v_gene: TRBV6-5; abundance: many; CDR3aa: ASSYVGEQY
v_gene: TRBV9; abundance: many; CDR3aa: ASNPGGEDTEAF
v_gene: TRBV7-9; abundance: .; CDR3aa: ASGITDTQY
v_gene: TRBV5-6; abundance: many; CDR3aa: ASSGGPGANVLT
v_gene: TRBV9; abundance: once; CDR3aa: ASSSRTSGVVYGYT
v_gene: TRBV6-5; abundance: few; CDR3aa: ASSYFGTGQETQY
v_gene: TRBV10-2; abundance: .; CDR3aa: ASSRLAGETDTQY
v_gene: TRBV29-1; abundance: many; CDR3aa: SVGRTEETQY
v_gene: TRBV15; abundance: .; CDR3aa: ATSRRQAQETQY
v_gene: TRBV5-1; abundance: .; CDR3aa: ASSLTTGEGNEKLF
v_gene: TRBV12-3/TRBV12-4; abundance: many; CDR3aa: ASSLAVVGEKLF
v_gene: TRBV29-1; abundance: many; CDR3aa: SVGQGQEQSYGYT
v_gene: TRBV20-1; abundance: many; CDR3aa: SASAQTYYEQY
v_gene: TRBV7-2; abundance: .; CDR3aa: ASSSRIGTGSNEQY